The clone carrying this T cell receptor (beta chain) was counted many times. MiXCR, run by TCRdb on the RT-PCR reads, gives a single entry per CDR3 protein. The top ten clones hold 2.8% of a sample with about 540,000 distinct CDR3 sequences, roughly 25% of them seen once. The source of the sample is a study of response to subunit inactivated influenza vaccine. Germline V CDR1 and CDR2: SGHRS, YFSETQ. The J segment lost 4 bases and the V segment lost 4 bases, leaving 2 bases of the junction unmatched. The CDR3 has 16 amino acids. A further study also used this sample, focusing on T cells expressing NK-cell markers. That work contributes: Production of TCR beta cDNA relied on 5'RACE template switching with UMIs. In several experiments, sorting was restricted to alpha-beta TCR T cells by an anti-gamma-delta TCR antibody. The contribution of dominant NKG2C+ clonotypes to CD8+ T cells in several donors was roughly 1.0-7.5%. These same clonotypes (in several donors) also led the CD3+CD56-NKG2C+ fraction. Uncertainty persisted over the HCMV specificity of expanded NKG2C+ T cell clones.

The material was CD4+ T cells sorted from PBMCs, obtained about 13 days after vaccination. V and J are TRBV5-1 and TRBJ2-1; 16 bases are a match to TRBD2. This sequence was found in a man aged 50-60 years who received an inactivated influenza vaccine. CDR3 sequence reads: CASSGGLAGGYNEQFF. DNA of the CDR3: TGCGCCAGCAGCGGGGGACTAGCGGGAGGGTACAATGAGCAGTTCTTC.